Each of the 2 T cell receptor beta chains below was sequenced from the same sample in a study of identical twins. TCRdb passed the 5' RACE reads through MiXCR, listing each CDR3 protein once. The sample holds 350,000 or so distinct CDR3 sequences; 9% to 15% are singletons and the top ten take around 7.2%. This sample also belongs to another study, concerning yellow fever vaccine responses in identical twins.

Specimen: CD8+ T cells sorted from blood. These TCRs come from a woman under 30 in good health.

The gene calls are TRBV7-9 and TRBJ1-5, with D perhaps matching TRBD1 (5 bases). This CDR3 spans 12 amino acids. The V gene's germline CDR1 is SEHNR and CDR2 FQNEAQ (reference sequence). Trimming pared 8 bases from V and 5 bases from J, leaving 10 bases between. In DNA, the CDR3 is TGTGCCAGCGGGGACCGGGATCAGCCCCAGCATTTT. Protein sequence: CASGDRDQPQHF. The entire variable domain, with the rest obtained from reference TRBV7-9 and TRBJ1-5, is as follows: DTGVSQNPRHKITKRGQNVTFRCDPISEHNRLYWYRQTLGQGPEFLTYFQNEAQLEKSRLLSDRFSAERPKGSFSTLEIQRTEQGDSAMYLCASGDRDQPQHFGDGTRLSIL.

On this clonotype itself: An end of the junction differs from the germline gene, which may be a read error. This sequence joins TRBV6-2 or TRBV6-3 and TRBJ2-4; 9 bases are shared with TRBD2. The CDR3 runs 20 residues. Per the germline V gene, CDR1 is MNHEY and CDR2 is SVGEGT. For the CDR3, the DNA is TGTGCCAGCAGTTACTCGAAGGGCTCGCGGGAGGGCCTTATCAAAAACATTAAGTACTTC. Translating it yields CASSYSKGSREGLIKNIKYF.